These T cell receptor beta chains were read from a single sample in a study of blood T cell repertoires in COVID-19. Profiled with immunoSEQ multiplex PCR; TCRdb holds only in-frame clones, not every one. In the table there are 180,000 or so clones, around 85% of which are singletons. The sequencing input was peripheral blood. Every receptor here comes from a human donor with active or convalescent COVID-19. The donor label of this sample is uncertain. Both conserved end residues are part of each CDR3. A D gene is named only where the DNA matches it firmly. Rows may omit the clone size; those that give it use once, few, many or a size class.

>TRBD2|TRBJ2-2|TRBV18|few
TGTGCCAGCTCACCATACAGGACTAGCGGGAGGCTTCCTTCTAACGGGGAGCTGTTTTTT
CASSPYRTSGRLPSNGELFF
>TRBD2|TRBJ2-7|TRBV27|-
TGTGCCAGCAGTTTGGTCCTAGCGGGAGGGCCCTCGCATGAGCAGTACTTC
CASSLVLAGGPSHEQYF
>TRBD2|TRBJ2-3|TRBV5-4|-
TGTGCCAGCAGCCTAAGGACTAGCGGGGATGATACGCAGTATTTT
CASSLRTSGDDTQYF
>-|TRBJ2-5|TRBV5-6|-
TGTGCCAGCAGCCGGACAGAAGAGACCCAGTACTTC
CASSRTEETQYF
>-|TRBJ2-3|TRBV2|-
TGTGCCAGCACCATGGGACAAACAGATACGCAGTATTTT
CASTMGQTDTQYF
>-|TRBJ1-3|TRBV7-9|few
TGTGCCCCAGAAGTTCCTGGAAACACCATATATTTT
CAPEVPGNTIYF
>-|TRBJ1-2|TRBV6-5|-
TGTGCCAGCACCCTGTATGGGGACTCAGGCTATGGCTACACCTTC
CASTLYGDSGYGYTF
>-|TRBJ2-7|TRBV5-4|-
TGTGCCAGCGGCACATCGAGGGGGGGCTACGAGCAGTACTTC
CASGTSRGGYEQYF
>TRBD1|TRBJ2-7|TRBV10-1|-
TGCGCCAGCAGTGCCGGGACAGGGGGCATCAACGAGCAGTACTTC
CASSAGTGGINEQYF
>-|TRBJ2-5|TRBV28|-
TGTGCCAGCAGTTTGGCTAGAATCGGGAGCCTGGAGACCCAGTACTTC
CASSLARIGSLETQYF
>-|TRBJ2-7|TRBV6-6|-
TGTGCCAGCAGTGACCCGGCAGGGGAGCAGTACTTC
CASSDPAGEQYF
>-|TRBJ2-7|TRBV6-5|-
TGTGCCAGCAGCTCCGGGTTCAGCTCCTACGAGCAGTACTTC
CASSSGFSSYEQYF
>-|TRBJ2-1|TRBV5-1|-
TGCGCCAGCAGCTTGCCAGTAAAAGGGGTTGAGCAGTTCTTC
CASSLPVKGVEQFF
>TRBD2|TRBJ2-1|TRBV25-1|-
TGTGCCAGCAGCATAGCGGGAGGGAATGAGCAGTTCTTC
CASSIAGGNEQFF
>-|TRBJ2-3|TRBV18|-
TGTGCCAGCTCACCAGAAGAGCGCGATACGCAGTATTTT
CASSPEERDTQYF
>TRBD2|TRBJ2-2|TRBV7-3|once
TGTGCCAGCAGCCTTGGACTAGCGGGAGGGCCCTGGGAGCTGTTTTTT
CASSLGLAGGPWELFF
>TRBD2|TRBJ2-3|TRBV7-6|-
TGTGCCACCGCGGGGGGGGCGCAGGATACGCAGTATTTT
CATAGGAQDTQYF
>TRBD1|TRBJ2-7|TRBV4-3|-
TGCGCCAGCAGCCAAGGCTGGGACAGTGCCTACGAGCAGTACTTC
CASSQGWDSAYEQYF
>-|TRBJ2-1|TRBV3-1/TRBV3-2|-
TGTGCCAGCAGCCAAGTTCCAGAATCCTACAATGAGCAGTTCTTC
CASSQVPESYNEQFF
>-|TRBJ1-2|TRBV27|-
TGTGCCAGCAGAATTCCAGGCTCTAACTATGGCTACACCTTC
CASRIPGSNYGYTF
>TRBD2|TRBJ2-3|TRBV5-1|-
TGCGCCAGCAGCTTGGGGTTAGCGGGGTCGGCAGATACGCAGTATTTT
CASSLGLAGSADTQYF
>TRBD2|TRBJ2-7|TRBV18|-
TGTGCCAGCTCACCAAGGGACACTGGGACTAGCGGGAGGGGGCTACGGGAGCAGTACTTC
CASSPRDTGTSGRGLREQYF
>-|TRBJ1-2|TRBV6-5|once
TGTGCCAGCAGTTTCAGGACAGACTCGGCTGGCTACACCTTC
CASSFRTDSAGYTF
>TRBD1|TRBJ1-1|TRBV5-8|-
TGTGCCAGCAGCTGGACAGGGGGAGGGAACACTGAAGCTTTCTTT
CASSWTGGGNTEAFF
>-|TRBJ2-5|TRBV25-1|few
TGTGCCAGCAGTGGATCGGGGCCGGGACTGAGCCAAGAGACCCAGTACTTC
CASSGSGPGLSQETQYF
>TRBD2|TRBJ2-2|TRBV4-3|-
TGCGCCAGCAGCCAACTGACTAGCGGGGGCCCTAAACACCGGGGAGCTGTTTTT
CASSQLTSGGPKHRGAVF
>TRBD2|TRBJ2-1|TRBV7-2|-
TGTGCCAGCAGCTTAGAGTCGGGGGGGTACAATGAGCAGTTCTTC
CASSLESGGYNEQFF